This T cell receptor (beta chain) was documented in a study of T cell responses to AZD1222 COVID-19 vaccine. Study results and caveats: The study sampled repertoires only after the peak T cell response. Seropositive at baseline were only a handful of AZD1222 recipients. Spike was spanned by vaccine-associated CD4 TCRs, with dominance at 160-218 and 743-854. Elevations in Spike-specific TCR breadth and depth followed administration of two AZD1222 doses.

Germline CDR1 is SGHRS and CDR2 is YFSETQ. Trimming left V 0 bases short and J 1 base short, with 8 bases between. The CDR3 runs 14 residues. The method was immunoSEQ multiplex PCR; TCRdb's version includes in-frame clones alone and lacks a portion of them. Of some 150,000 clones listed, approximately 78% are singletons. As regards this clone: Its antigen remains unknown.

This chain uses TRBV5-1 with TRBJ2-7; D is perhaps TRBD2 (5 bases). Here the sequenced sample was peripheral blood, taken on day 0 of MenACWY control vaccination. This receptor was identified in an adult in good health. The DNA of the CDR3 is TGCGCCAGCAGCTTGGACGGGGTGTCCTACGAGCAGTACTTC. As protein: CASSLDGVSYEQYF.